The rows below give T cell receptor beta chains drawn from one sample of a study of blood T cell repertoires in COVID-19. Sequenced by immunoSEQ multiplex PCR; TCRdb stores in-frame clones only, minus some. The table lists over 300,000 clones, 85% to 90% of them singletons. The sample comprised peripheral blood. These receptor sequences come from a man younger than 30 with active or convalescent COVID-19. Each CDR3 is given with its conserved first and last residue. The D gene is left open where the match is weak. The size entry is marked missing in some rows and otherwise reads once, few, many or a size class.

J gene,D gene,clone size,V gene,CDR3 protein,CDR3 DNA
TRBJ1-1,NA,many,TRBV29-1,CSVADKTEAFF,TGCAGCGTAGCTGACAAAACTGAAGCTTTCTTT
TRBJ1-1,TRBD1,NA,TRBV6-5,CASRAGTENTEAFF,TGTGCCAGCAGGGCCGGGACAGAGAACACTGAAGCTTTCTTT
TRBJ1-6,NA,NA,TRBV4-1,CASSPNREFHSPLHF,TGCGCCAGCAGCCCGAACAGGGAGTTTCATTCACCCCTCCACTTT
TRBJ2-2,NA,NA,TRBV29-1,CSVGLGRANTGELFF,TGCAGCGTTGGACTAGGGAGAGCGAACACCGGGGAGCTGTTTTTT
TRBJ2-7,TRBD2,NA,TRBV11-1,CASSPWGREDEQYF,TGTGCCAGCAGCCCATGGGGGAGGGAGGACGAGCAGTACTTC
TRBJ2-7,TRBD2,NA,TRBV4-3,CASSQESSALAGNYEQYF,TGCGCCAGCAGCCAAGAATCCAGTGCACTAGCGGGAAACTACGAGCAGTACTTC
TRBJ1-1,NA,NA,TRBV28,CAAGVYRNTEAFF,TGTGCCGCCGGGGTGTATCGGAACACTGAAGCTTTCTTT
TRBJ2-2,TRBD2,few,TRBV6-4,CASSVAGGSRHTGELFF,TGTGCCAGCAGCGTCGCCGGCGGGAGTCGCCACACCGGGGAGCTGTTTTTT
TRBJ1-3,TRBD1,NA,TRBV11-2,CASSPPGGTGLSGNTIYF,TGTGCCAGCAGCCCACCAGGCGGGACAGGGCTCTCTGGAAACACCATATATTTT
TRBJ2-4,NA,NA,TRBV7-2,CASSKGRGTKNIQYF,TGTGCCAGCAGCAAAGGTCGGGGGACCAAAAACATTCAGTACTTC
TRBJ2-2,NA,NA,TRBV21-1,CASSKNVRGTVNTGELFF,TGTGCCAGCAGTAAAAACGTTCGGGGGACAGTGAACACCGGGGAGCTGTTTTTT
TRBJ2-7,TRBD2,NA,TRBV11-3,CASSFTSGSNEQYF,TGTGCCAGCAGCTTTACTAGCGGGAGCAACGAGCAGTACTTC
TRBJ1-5,TRBD1,NA,TRBV5-1,CASSLFTGGGQPQHF,TGCGCCAGCAGCTTGTTTACAGGGGGAGGGCAGCCCCAGCATTTT
TRBJ1-6,TRBD1,NA,TRBV6-6,CASNRPGQGHNSPLHF,TGTGCCAGCAACAGACCGGGACAGGGCCATAATTCACCCCTCCACTTT
TRBJ2-3,NA,NA,TRBV28,CASSPLSSTDTQYF,TGTGCCAGCAGCCCACTCTCTAGCACAGATACGCAGTATTTT
TRBJ2-3,TRBD2,NA,TRBV6-2/TRBV6-3,CASSYSLAGSGADTQYF,TGTGCCAGCAGTTACTCATTAGCGGGGTCCGGGGCAGATACGCAGTATTTT
TRBJ2-5,NA,NA,TRBV7-2,CASSLASSSAETQYF,TGTGCCAGCAGCTTAGCGTCTAGCAGTGCGGAGACCCAGTACTTC
TRBJ1-5,NA,NA,TRBV7-8,CASSLEVWRVIQPQHF,TGTGCCAGCAGCTTAGAAGTCTGGAGGGTTATCCAGCCCCAGCATTTT
TRBJ1-1,NA,NA,TRBV25-1,CASSASVNTEAFF,TGTGCCAGCAGTGCCTCAGTGAACACTGAAGCTTTCTTT
TRBJ2-5,TRBD2,once,TRBV5-8,CASSPVSSGGQETQYF,TGTGCCAGCAGCCCGGTTAGTAGCGGGGGTCAAGAGACCCAGTACTTC
TRBJ2-5,NA,NA,TRBV28,CASSLPHEETQYF,TGTGCCAGCAGTTTACCCCATGAAGAGACCCAGTACTTC
TRBJ2-4,NA,once,TRBV19,CASRLDSENIQYF,TGTGCCAGTAGGTTGGACAGCGAAAACATTCAGTACTTC
TRBJ1-2,TRBD1,NA,TRBV27,CASSFRTGDTRGYTF,TGTGCCAGCAGTTTCAGGACAGGAGATACCCGAGGCTACACCTTC
TRBJ2-7,TRBD1,NA,TRBV7-2,CASSFTRDRGRGQYF,TGTGCCAGCAGCTTTACCCGGGACAGGGGGCGGGGGCAGTACTTC
TRBJ1-1,TRBD1,NA,TRBV25-1,CASSESTGARPEAFF,TGTGCCAGCAGTGAATCTACAGGGGCGAGGCCTGAAGCTTTCTTT
TRBJ2-1,NA,NA,TRBV24-1,CATSDPGGTNEQFF,TGTGCCACCAGTGACCCCGGGGGAACTAATGAGCAGTTCTTC
TRBJ2-6,NA,NA,TRBV21-1,CASSGRDRESGANVLTF,TGTGCCAGCAGCGGCCGGGACAGGGAATCTGGGGCCAACGTGCTGACTTTC
TRBJ2-7,TRBD2,NA,TRBV18,CASSPPYSSGRMEQYF,TGTGCCAGCTCACCACCCTACTCCAGCGGGAGAATGGAGCAGTACTTC
TRBJ2-7,NA,NA,TRBV11-1,CASSGSGRAPYEQYF,TGTGCCAGCAGCGGTAGCGGTCGAGCTCCCTACGAGCAGTACTTC